This T cell receptor beta chain stems from a study of glioma-infiltrating T cells. Study-wide findings and caveats: Non-neoplastic patients had below-expected tissue-blood divergence, while all gliomas exceeded expectation.

The germline gives CDR1 LNHDA, CDR2 SQIVND (reference sequence). Between the trimmed V and J ends, which lost 3 bases and 1 base, there was a span of 2 bases. The CDR3 is made up of 12 amino acids. This clonotype has a handful of counts. Its cognate antigen is unknown. Amplification of TCR alpha and beta CDR3 regions from RNA used iRepertoire nested multiplex PCR. Input was about 85-400 ng of tissue mRNA or PBMC total RNA. Each CDR3 protein gets one entry after TCRdb re-called the multiplex PCR reads with MiXCR. The data contain approximately 45,000 distinct CDR3 sequences, more than 20% of them singletons.

The origin of this receptor is a human donor with low-grade glioma or glioblastoma, undergoing nonglioma brain surgery, or in good health (not recorded which). The gene calls are TRBV19 and TRBJ2-3; D gene unclear. The specimen was glioma tissue, nonneoplastic brain tissue, or PBMCs (not recorded which). CDR3 sequence (DNA): TGTGCCAGTAGTATCGGCACAGATACGCAGTATTTT. It translates to CASSIGTDTQYF. The whole variable domain, remainder taken from reference TRBV19 and TRBJ2-3, is DGGITQSPKYLFRKEGQNVTLSCEQNLNHDAMYWYRQDPGQGLRLIYYSQIVNDFQKGDIAEGYSVSREKKESFPLTVTSAQKNPTAFYLCASSIGTDTQYFGPGTRLTVL.